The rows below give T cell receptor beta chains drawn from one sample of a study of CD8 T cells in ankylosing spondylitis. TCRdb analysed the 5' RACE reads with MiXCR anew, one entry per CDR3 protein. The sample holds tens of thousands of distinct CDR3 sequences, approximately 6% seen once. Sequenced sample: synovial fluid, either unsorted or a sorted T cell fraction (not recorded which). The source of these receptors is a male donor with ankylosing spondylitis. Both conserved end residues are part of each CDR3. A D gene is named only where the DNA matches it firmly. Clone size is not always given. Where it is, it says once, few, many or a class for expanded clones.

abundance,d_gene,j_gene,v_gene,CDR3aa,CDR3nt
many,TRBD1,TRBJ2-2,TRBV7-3,CASSPLNRGRELFF,TGTGCCAGCAGCCCCCTCAACAGGGGTCGGGAGCTGTTTTTT
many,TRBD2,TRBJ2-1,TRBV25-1,CASNVRAGGPYNEQFF,TGTGCCAGCAATGTAAGGGCGGGAGGGCCCTACAATGAGCAGTTCTTC
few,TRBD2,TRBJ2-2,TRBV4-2,CASSQDLGRVGGELFF,TGTGCCAGCAGCCAAGATCTCGGGAGGGTCGGCGGGGAGCTGTTTTTT
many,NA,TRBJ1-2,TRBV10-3,CAISESTQGRGYGYTF,TGTGCCATCAGTGAGTCTACCCAGGGGCGAGGCTATGGCTACACCTTC
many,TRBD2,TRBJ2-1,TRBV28,CASSRATSGPHNEQFF,TGTGCCAGCAGCCGGGCGACTAGCGGTCCACACAATGAGCAGTTCTTC
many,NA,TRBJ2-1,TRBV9,CASSLLGGSEQFF,TGTGCCAGCAGCCTCCTAGGGGGATCGGAACAGTTCTTC
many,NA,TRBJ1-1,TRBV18,CASSPVTGRALPLNTEAFF,TGTGCCAGCTCACCTGTAACCGGGCGGGCCCTACCGTTGAACACTGAAGCTTTCTTT
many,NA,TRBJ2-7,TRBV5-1,CASSYGGSYEQYF,TGCGCCAGCAGTTACGGGGGTTCCTACGAGCAGTACTTC
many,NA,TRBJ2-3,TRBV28,CASSSDISRTDTQYF,TGTGCCAGCAGTTCGGACATTTCCCGGACAGATACGCAGTATTTT
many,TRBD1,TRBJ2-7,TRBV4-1,CASSPGTGGGYEQYF,TGCGCCAGCAGCCCCGGGACAGGGGGCGGGTACGAGCAGTACTTC
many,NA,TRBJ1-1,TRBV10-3,CAISPGATNTEAFF,TGTGCCATCAGTCCAGGGGCCACAAACACTGAAGCTTTCTTT
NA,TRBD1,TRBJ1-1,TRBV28,CASSSTGGRAEAFF,TGTGCCAGCAGTTCGACAGGGGGCCGGGCTGAAGCTTTCTTT
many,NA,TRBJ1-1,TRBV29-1,CSAGTFRTSRDTEAFF,TGCAGCGCGGGAACATTTAGGACCTCCAGGGACACTGAAGCTTTCTTT
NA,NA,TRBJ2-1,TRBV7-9,CASSFSSGYNEQFF,TGTGCCAGCAGCTTTAGTAGCGGATACAATGAGCAGTTCTTC
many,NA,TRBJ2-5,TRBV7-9,CASSSSGEETQYF,TGTGCCAGCAGCTCCTCGGGGGAAGAGACCCAGTACTTC
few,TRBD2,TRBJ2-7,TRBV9,CASSVSGTSGTYEQYF,TGTGCCAGCAGCGTGTCCGGGACTAGCGGGACCTACGAGCAGTACTTC
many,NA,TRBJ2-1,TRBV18,CASSPTQSISDNEQFF,TGTGCCAGCTCACCAACCCAGAGCATTTCGGACAATGAGCAGTTCTTC
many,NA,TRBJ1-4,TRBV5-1,CATGTGDNEKLFF,TGCGCCACCGGGACGGGTGATAATGAAAAACTGTTTTTT
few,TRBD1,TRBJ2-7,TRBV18,CASSPRQGEYEQYF,TGTGCCAGCTCACCTAGACAGGGGGAATACGAGCAGTACTTC
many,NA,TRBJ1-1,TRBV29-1,CSAPGQNTEAFF,TGCAGCGCCCCGGGACAGAACACTGAAGCTTTCTTT
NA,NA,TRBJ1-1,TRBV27,CASSLFPENTEAFF,TGTGCCAGCAGTTTATTTCCCGAGAACACTGAAGCTTTCTTT
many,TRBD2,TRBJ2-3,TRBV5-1,CASSFSVGRVTDTQYF,TGCGCCAGCAGCTTCAGCGTCGGGAGGGTCACAGATACGCAGTATTTT
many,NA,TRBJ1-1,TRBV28,CASSFGGMGTEAFF,TGTGCCAGCAGTTTTGGGGGTATGGGCACTGAAGCTTTCTTT
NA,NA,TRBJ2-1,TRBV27,CASSLSSRRGNEQFF,TGTGCCAGCAGTTTAAGTAGCCGCAGGGGAAATGAGCAGTTCTTC
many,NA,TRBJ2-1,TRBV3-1,CASSQVTTHNEQFF,TGTGCCAGCAGCCAAGTCACCACCCACAATGAGCAGTTCTTC
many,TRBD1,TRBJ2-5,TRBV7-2,CASRDRAGETQYF,TGTGCCAGCCGGGACAGGGCAGGAGAGACCCAGTACTTC
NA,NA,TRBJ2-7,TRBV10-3,CAISAVREGEQYF,TGTGCCATCAGTGCGGTCAGGGAAGGCGAGCAGTACTTC
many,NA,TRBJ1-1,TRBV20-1,CSARDLGPVGTEAFF,TGCAGTGCTAGAGATCTTGGTCCTGTTGGGACTGAAGCTTTCTTT
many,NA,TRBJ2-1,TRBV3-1,CASSQDTGTDVADEQFF,TGTGCCAGCAGCCAAGACACCGGGACTGACGTGGCCGATGAGCAGTTCTTC
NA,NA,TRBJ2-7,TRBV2,CASSEIPREQYF,TGTGCCAGCAGTGAGATCCCTCGGGAGCAGTACTTC
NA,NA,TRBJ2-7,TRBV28,CASSLWGGATYEQYF,TGTGCCAGCAGTTTATGGGGGGGGGCCACCTACGAGCAGTACTTC
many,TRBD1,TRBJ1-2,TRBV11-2,CASSRTGGANYGYTF,TGTGCCAGCAGCCGGACAGGGGGAGCTAACTATGGCTACACCTTC
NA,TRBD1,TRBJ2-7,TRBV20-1,CSARPPQGAFEQYF,TGCAGTGCTAGACCGCCACAGGGGGCGTTCGAGCAGTACTTC
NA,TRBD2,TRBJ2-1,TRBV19,CASSFIAGVNNEQFF,TGTGCCAGTAGTTTCATAGCGGGAGTCAACAATGAGCAGTTCTTC
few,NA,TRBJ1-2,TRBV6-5,CASNGGYGYTF,TGTGCCAGCAATGGCGGATATGGCTACACCTTC
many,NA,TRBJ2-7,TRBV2,CASSEDLYEQYF,TGTGCCAGCAGTGAGGACCTCTACGAGCAGTACTTC
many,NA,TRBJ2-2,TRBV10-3,CAISAYEDANTGELFF,TGTGCCATCAGTGCTTATGAGGACGCGAACACCGGGGAGCTGTTTTTT
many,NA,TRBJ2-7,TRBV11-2,CASSPEPVSVAGGYYEQYF,TGTGCCAGCAGCCCGGAACCCGTAAGCGTGGCAGGAGGGTACTACGAGCAGTACTTC
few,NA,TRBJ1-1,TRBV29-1,CSARRENTEAFF,TGCAGCGCCCGCCGGGAGAACACTGAAGCTTTCTTT
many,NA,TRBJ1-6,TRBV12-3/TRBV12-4,CASSLGNPNSYNSPLHF,TGTGCCAGCAGTTTAGGAAATCCGAACTCCTATAATTCACCCCTCCACTTT
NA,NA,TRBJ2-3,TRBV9,CASSVGRPRVDTQYF,TGTGCCAGCAGCGTAGGAAGGCCCCGCGTAGATACGCAGTATTTT
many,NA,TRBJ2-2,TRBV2,CASSEAPGAGIGELFF,TGTGCCAGCAGTGAAGCACCGGGGGCTGGGATCGGGGAGCTGTTTTTT
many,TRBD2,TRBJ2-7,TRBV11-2,CASSSSTAGESYEQYF,TGTGCCAGCAGCTCGAGTACGGCGGGAGAGTCCTACGAGCAGTACTTC
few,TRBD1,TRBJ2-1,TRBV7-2,CASSLQAGTGGSDEQFF,TGTGCCAGCAGCCTCCAGGCCGGGACAGGGGGCTCGGATGAGCAGTTCTTC
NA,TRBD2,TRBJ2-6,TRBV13,CASSFLAGEPGANVLTF,TGTGCCAGCAGCTTCCTAGCGGGAGAGCCTGGGGCCAACGTCCTGACTTTC
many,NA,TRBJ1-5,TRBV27,CASSPVIGGLNQPQHF,TGTGCCAGCAGCCCTGTTATAGGGGGGCTGAATCAGCCCCAGCATTTT
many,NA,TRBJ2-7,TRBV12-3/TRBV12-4,CASSPQHSSYEQYF,TGTGCCAGCAGTCCCCAACACAGCTCCTACGAGCAGTACTTC
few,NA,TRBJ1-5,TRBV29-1,CSVGKTADSNQPQHF,TGCAGCGTTGGGAAGACAGCTGATAGCAATCAGCCCCAGCATTTT
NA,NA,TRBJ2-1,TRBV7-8,CASSPNRRLNQKKSDEQFF,TGTGCCAGCAGCCCGAATCGTCGACTAAACCAGAAAAAATCAGATGAGCAGTTCTTC
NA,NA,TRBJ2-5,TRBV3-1,CASSQGASVTQYF,TGTGCCAGCAGCCAAGGGGCTAGCGTGACCCAGTACTTC
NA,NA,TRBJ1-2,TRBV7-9,CASSLAGWDGYTF,TGTGCCAGCAGCTTAGCAGGGTGGGATGGCTACACCTTC
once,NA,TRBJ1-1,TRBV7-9,CASSFQENTEAFF,TGTGCCAGCAGCTTCCAGGAGAACACTGAAGCTTTCTTT